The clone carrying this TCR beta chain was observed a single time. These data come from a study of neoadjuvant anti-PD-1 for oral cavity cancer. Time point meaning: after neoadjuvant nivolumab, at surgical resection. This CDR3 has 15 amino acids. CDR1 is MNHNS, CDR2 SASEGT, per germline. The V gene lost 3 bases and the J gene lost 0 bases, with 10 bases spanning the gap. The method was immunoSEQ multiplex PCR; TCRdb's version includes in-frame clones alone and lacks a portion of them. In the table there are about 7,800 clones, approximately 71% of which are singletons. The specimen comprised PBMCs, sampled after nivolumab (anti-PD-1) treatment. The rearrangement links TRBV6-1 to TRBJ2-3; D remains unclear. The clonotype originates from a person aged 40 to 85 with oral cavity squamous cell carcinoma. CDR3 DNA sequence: TGTGCCAGCAGTGATCCGAGACTGAGCACAGATACGCAGTATTTT. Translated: CASSDPRLSTDTQYF.